This T cell receptor (beta chain) appears in the sequencing data of a study of neurological immune-mediated disorders. Overall study findings and caveats: Private repertoires in all groups were suggested, as expanded clones shared no CDR3 amino acid sequences across subjects. It was HTLV-1-associated myelopathy that showed the most TCR clonal expansion, while multiple sclerosis showed the least, falling below healthy controls.

Template-switch 5'RACE cDNA synthesis added a 10-nucleotide unique molecular identifier. TCRdb reanalysed the 5' RACE reads using MiXCR and keeps one entry per CDR3 protein. The data show 25,000 or so distinct CDR3 sequences, approximately 13% seen once. Specified time point: technical triplicate 1. Sorted libraries were made with some 1 million CD4+ or CD8+ T cells. In this sample, this clonotype turned up many times. The target antigen is unknown. V lost 1 base and J lost 3; bases outside the gene matches: 2. This CDR3 comprises 14 residues. CDR1 and CDR2 (germline): SGHRS, YFSETQ. The chain joins TRBV5-1 to TRBJ2-5; 8 bases fit TRBD2. This receptor was obtained from a female donor with HTLV-1-associated myelopathy (HAM/TSP). The material sequenced was CD4+ T cells from blood. CDR3: CASSLLLAEETQYF. The DNA of the CDR3 is TGCGCCAGCAGCTTGCTACTAGCGGAAGAGACCCAGTACTTC.